These T cell receptor beta chains were read from a single sample in a study of lymphopenia after photon versus proton radiotherapy. TCRdb's copy holds only in-frame clones and misses some; the assay was immunoSEQ multiplex PCR. This repertoire shows more than 80,000 clones, 65% to 85% found once; its top ten account for over 1.2%. The sequences come from peripheral blood, collected from a patient treated with proton-based radiotherapy. All receptors come from a man aged 55-75 years with pancreatic cancer. Both conserved end residues are part of each CDR3. D genes are given only for firm matches. Not every row has a clone size; where given, it reads once, few, many or a size class.

>TRBD1|once|TRBV7-2|TRBJ1-2|14
CASSLGGQTYGYTF
TGTGCCAGCAGCTTAGGGGGACAGACCTATGGCTACACCTTC
>TRBD2|NA|TRBV11-2|TRBJ2-1|16
CASSVRGTRAYNEQFF
TGTGCCAGCAGCGTGCGAGGGACTAGGGCCTACAATGAGCAGTTCTTC
>NA|NA|TRBV6-6|TRBJ1-1|11
CASSAIYEAFF
TGTGCCAGCAGTGCTATATATGAAGCTTTCTTT
>NA|NA|TRBV18|TRBJ1-1|13
CASSPTGNTEAFF
TGTGCCAGCTCACCCACAGGGAACACTGAAGCTTTCTTT
>TRBD1|NA|TRBV19|TRBJ1-4|16
CASRGTGGTVAEKLFF
TGTGCCAGTAGGGGGACAGGGGGCACGGTGGCTGAAAAACTGTTTTTT
>NA|NA|TRBV29-1|TRBJ2-5|12
CSVELPGETQYF
TGCAGCGTTGAACTACCGGGGGAGACCCAGTACTTC
>TRBD2|NA|TRBV6-5|TRBJ2-1|14
CASGGGRANNEQFF
TGTGCCAGCGGGGGCGGGAGGGCCAACAATGAGCAGTTCTTC
>NA|NA|TRBV30|TRBJ1-5|16
CAWSVNRGGSNQPQHF
TGTGCCTGGAGTGTAAATAGGGGGGGAAGCAATCAGCCCCAGCATTTT
>NA|NA|TRBV11-3|TRBJ2-1|15
CASSFRGSRDNEQFF
TGTGCCAGCAGCTTCCGGGGGAGCCGAGACAATGAGCAGTTCTTC
>NA|once|TRBV28|TRBJ2-6|15
CASSIRGAGANVLTF
TGTGCCAGCAGTATCAGAGGGGCTGGGGCCAACGTCCTGACTTTC
>TRBD1|few|TRBV30|TRBJ1-2|14
CAWSGGGGDYGYTF
TGTGCCTGGAGTGGGGGAGGGGGCGACTATGGCTACACCTTC
>NA|NA|TRBV7-9|TRBJ2-7|15
CASSLVSQASYEQYF
TGTGCCAGCAGCTTAGTTTCACAGGCGTCCTACGAGCAGTACTTC
>TRBD2|NA|TRBV7-2|TRBJ2-3|14
CASRHSGSTDTQYF
TGTGCCAGCAGGCATAGCGGGAGCACAGATACGCAGTATTTT
>TRBD2|NA|TRBV4-1|TRBJ2-7|17
CASSHRLAAESLYEQYF
TGCGCCAGCAGCCACCGACTAGCGGCAGAGAGCCTCTACGAGCAGTACTTC
>NA|NA|TRBV6-1|TRBJ1-5|16
CASSEGWTEYDQPQHF
TGTGCCAGCAGTGAAGGTTGGACGGAGTACGATCAGCCCCAGCATTTT
>NA|NA|TRBV27|TRBJ2-3|14
CASSLNGGTDTQYF
TGTGCCAGCAGTTTAAACGGGGGTACAGATACGCAGTATTTT
>NA|once|TRBV4-1|TRBJ2-2|13
CASSTVGSPRLFF
TGCGCCAGCAGCACCGTTGGGTCCCCCCGGCTGTTTTTT
>NA|NA|TRBV28|TRBJ1-1|21
CASSEFWIGVALHEANTEAFF
TGTGCCAGCAGTGAATTTTGGATAGGGGTGGCCCTACATGAGGCGAACACTGAAGCTTTCTTT
>NA|NA|TRBV21-1|TRBJ1-2|13
CASSKPGSGGYTF
TGTGCCAGCAGCAAGCCCGGGAGTGGTGGCTACACCTTC
>NA|NA|TRBV11-1|TRBJ2-7|15
CASRPGRGGEYEQYF
TGTGCCAGCAGGCCGGGAAGGGGCGGTGAATACGAGCAGTACTTC
>NA|once|TRBV19|TRBJ2-3|14
CASSIGGSQDTQYF
TGTGCCAGTAGTATAGGCGGCTCCCAGGATACGCAGTATTTT
>TRBD1|NA|TRBV28|TRBJ1-2|14
CASSPPGGEYGYTF
TGTGCCAGCAGCCCCCCAGGGGGGGAATATGGCTACACCTTC
>TRBD2|NA|TRBV7-2|TRBJ2-5|15
CASSIAGGFQETQYF
TGTGCCAGCAGTATAGCGGGAGGTTTCCAAGAGACCCAGTACTTC
>NA|NA|TRBV7-2|TRBJ2-1|14
CASSPSVSNNEQFF
TGTGCCAGCAGCCCAAGCGTTTCAAACAATGAGCAGTTCTTC
>NA|NA|TRBV27|TRBJ2-1|14
CASRRETSYNEQFF
TGTGCCAGCAGGCGAGAGACTTCCTACAATGAGCAGTTCTTC
>TRBD1|once|TRBV6-6|TRBJ1-2|14
CASCLQGALYGYTF
TGTGCCAGCTGTCTCCAGGGGGCACTTTATGGCTACACCTTC
>NA|NA|TRBV13|TRBJ2-2|15
CASSPKQGYTGELFF
TGTGCCAGCAGCCCAAAACAGGGATACACCGGGGAGCTGTTTTTT
>TRBD2|NA|TRBV25-1|TRBJ2-7|17
CASSDQTSGAYSYEQYF
TGTGCCAGCAGTGACCAGACTAGCGGGGCATACTCCTACGAGCAGTACTTC
>NA|NA|TRBV7-2|TRBJ2-7|14
CASSLGRISYEQYF
TGTGCCAGCAGCTTAGGGCGGATCTCCTACGAGCAGTACTTC
>TRBD1|NA|TRBV5-5|TRBJ2-7|18
CASSATFRDRVTSYEQYF
TGTGCCAGCAGCGCCACCTTCCGGGACAGGGTAACCTCCTACGAGCAGTACTTC
>TRBD2|NA|TRBV2|TRBJ2-3|18
CASSARTVAGGSTDTQYF
TGTGCCAGCAGTGCCCGCACCGTAGCGGGAGGGAGTACAGATACGCAGTATTTT
>TRBD1|NA|TRBV10-2|TRBJ1-1|13
CASRGTGATEAFF
TGCGCCAGCAGGGGGACAGGGGCCACTGAAGCTTTCTTT
>NA|NA|TRBV5-5|TRBJ2-7|13
CASSLLVTYEQYF
TGTGCCAGCAGCTTGTTGGTGACCTACGAGCAGTACTTC
>TRBD1|NA|TRBV7-8|TRBJ2-7|15
CASSLGGQASYEQYF
TGTGCCAGCAGCTTAGGAGGACAGGCGTCCTACGAGCAGTACTTC
>NA|NA|TRBV28|TRBJ2-3|11
CASSSRDTQYF
TGTGCCAGCAGTTCCCGAGATACGCAGTATTTT